Only a few counts were recorded for the clone carrying this TCR beta chain. The CDR3 contains 15 residues. In germline, CDR1 is MNHNS, CDR2 SASEGT. Trimming removed 1 base at V and 4 bases at J, with 10 bases between. The data are from a study of T cells of healthy individuals. TCRdb re-derived calls from the 5' RACE reads in MiXCR, one entry per CDR3 protein. The data show fewer than 75,000 distinct CDR3 sequences, 15% to 20% seen once. The J gene is TRBJ2-2, the V gene TRBV6-1; D tentatively reads TRBD1 or TRBD2 (5 bases each). This clonotype was sampled from a human donor in good health. CDR3 region: CASSEGDQVTGELFF. The CDR3 DNA reads TGTGCCAGCAGTGAAGGGGACCAGGTCACCGGGGAGCTGTTTTTT.